Listed below are T cell receptor beta chains from one sample, sequenced in a study of Ad26.COV2.S vaccination and SARS-CoV-2 variants. Generated by immunoSEQ multiplex PCR, the TCRdb table keeps only in-frame clones and is missing some. The data hold around 450,000 clones, with about 91% observed a single time. The sequencing used peripheral blood, collected in a trial of Ad26.COV2.S vaccine versus placebo. The source is a person between 18 and 60 years old who received the Ad26.COV2.S COVID-19 vaccine or a placebo. Each CDR3 is given with its conserved first and last residue. The order of the fields is D gene, V gene, J gene, clone size, CDR3 protein, CDR3 DNA. D genes are given only for firm matches. Size tells how often a clone was seen (once, few, many) or the class of an expanded clone, and some rows leave it out.

D: NA; V: TRBV2; J: TRBJ1-3; size: NA; CDR3: CASSRQGTQDLWGNTIYF; DNA: TGTGCCAGCAGTCGGCAGGGGACACAAGACTTGTGGGGAAACACCATATATTTT
D: NA; V: TRBV7-3; J: TRBJ1-1; size: once; CDR3: CASSPAVNTEAFF; DNA: TGTGCCAGCAGCCCCGCAGTGAACACTGAAGCTTTCTTT
D: NA; V: TRBV11-3; J: TRBJ2-2; size: NA; CDR3: CASSLRTGELFF; DNA: TGTGCCAGCAGCTTACGTACCGGGGAGCTGTTTTTT
D: NA; V: TRBV28; J: TRBJ1-2; size: NA; CDR3: CASSLARNYGYTF; DNA: TGTGCCAGCAGTTTAGCCAGGAACTATGGCTACACCTTC
D: NA; V: TRBV28; J: TRBJ2-2; size: NA; CDR3: CASSPPGNRVGELFF; DNA: TGTGCCAGCAGTCCCCCGGGAAATCGGGTCGGGGAGCTGTTTTTT
D: NA; V: TRBV7-6; J: TRBJ1-6; size: once; CDR3: CASSLEDSPLHF; DNA: TGTGCCAGCAGCTTAGAGGATTCACCCCTCCACTTT
D: NA; V: TRBV5-4; J: TRBJ2-2; size: once; CDR3: CASSLGGDTGELFF; DNA: TGTGCCAGCAGCTTGGGGGGCGACACCGGGGAGCTGTTTTTT
D: NA; V: TRBV28; J: TRBJ1-3; size: NA; CDR3: CASSPPQGFSGNTIYF; DNA: TGTGCCAGCAGTCCACCACAGGGTTTCTCTGGAAACACCATATATTTT
D: TRBD1; V: TRBV19; J: TRBJ1-5; size: NA; CDR3: CASSTWTGGREPQHF; DNA: TGTGCCAGTAGTACCTGGACAGGGGGGAGGGAGCCCCAGCATTTT
D: NA; V: TRBV11-2; J: TRBJ1-2; size: NA; CDR3: CASSLFHSDYTF; DNA: TGTGCCAGCAGCTTATTCCATTCAGACTACACCTTC
D: TRBD1; V: TRBV2; J: TRBJ2-5; size: NA; CDR3: CASKSEPGQQETQYF; DNA: TGTGCCAGCAAATCGGAACCGGGACAGCAAGAGACCCAGTACTTC
D: NA; V: TRBV6-5; J: TRBJ1-5; size: NA; CDR3: CASSFSTSQPQHF; DNA: TGTGCCAGCAGTTTCTCGACCTCTCAGCCCCAGCATTTT
D: NA; V: TRBV7-9; J: TRBJ1-2; size: NA; CDR3: CASSPEGQLYGYTF; DNA: TGTGCCAGCAGCCCAGAGGGCCAGCTCTATGGCTACACCTTC
D: NA; V: TRBV28; J: TRBJ1-5; size: few; CDR3: CASSLLQSNQPQHF; DNA: TGTGCCAGCAGTTTATTACAGTCCAATCAGCCCCAGCATTTT
D: TRBD2; V: TRBV9; J: TRBJ2-1; size: NA; CDR3: CASSVVGEGFPHNEQFF; DNA: TGTGCCAGCAGCGTAGTGGGGGAGGGGTTCCCCCACAATGAGCAGTTCTTC
D: NA; V: TRBV20-1; J: TRBJ1-2; size: NA; CDR3: CSANRRYGYTF; DNA: TGCAGTGCGAACCGCCGCTATGGCTACACCTTC
D: NA; V: TRBV18; J: TRBJ1-5; size: once; CDR3: CASSPPGYRKNQPQHF; DNA: TGTGCCAGCTCACCACCGGGATACAGAAAGAATCAGCCCCAGCATTTT
D: NA; V: TRBV5-1; J: TRBJ1-3; size: NA; CDR3: CASSLIPSSGNTIYF; DNA: TGCGCCAGCAGCTTAATCCCGAGTTCTGGAAACACCATATATTTT
D: NA; V: TRBV9; J: TRBJ2-3; size: NA; CDR3: CASSANADTQYF; DNA: TGTGCCAGCAGCGCGAATGCAGATACGCAGTATTTT
D: NA; V: TRBV4-3; J: TRBJ1-2; size: NA; CDR3: CASSPSETIYGYTF; DNA: TGCGCCAGCAGCCCTTCTGAGACCATCTATGGCTACACCTTC
D: NA; V: TRBV19; J: TRBJ1-2; size: once; CDR3: CASSRDVSQVPANYGYTF; DNA: TGTGCCAGTAGTCGGGACGTCTCACAGGTACCCGCTAACTATGGCTACACCTTC
D: NA; V: TRBV6-1; J: TRBJ1-2; size: NA; CDR3: CASSEHLSGDYGYTF; DNA: TGTGCCAGCAGTGAACATCTGTCCGGAGACTATGGCTACACCTTC
D: NA; V: TRBV18; J: TRBJ1-1; size: few; CDR3: CASSLTRKVPTEAFF; DNA: TGTGCCAGCTCACTCACCCGGAAGGTACCCACTGAAGCTTTCTTT
D: NA; V: TRBV3-1/TRBV3-2; J: TRBJ2-3; size: NA; CDR3: CASSSVGPVDTQYF; DNA: TGTGCCAGCAGCTCCGTGGGGCCGGTGGATACGCAGTATTTT
D: NA; V: TRBV7-2; J: TRBJ2-2; size: few; CDR3: CASSPITGGFQLGELFF; DNA: TGTGCCAGCAGCCCGATAACCGGAGGGTTTCAGCTCGGGGAGCTGTTTTTT
D: TRBD1; V: TRBV25-1; J: TRBJ2-2; size: NA; CDR3: CASRSHGQGITGELFF; DNA: TGTGCCAGCAGGTCCCACGGACAGGGGATCACCGGGGAGCTGTTTTTT
D: NA; V: TRBV6-5; J: TRBJ1-2; size: NA; CDR3: CASSYSGHQVNGYTF; DNA: TGTGCCAGCAGTTACTCGGGACACCAGGTGAATGGCTACACCTTC
D: NA; V: TRBV5-1; J: TRBJ1-1; size: NA; CDR3: CASKGGADTEAFF; DNA: TGCGCCAGCAAGGGGGGCGCGGACACTGAAGCTTTCTTT
D: NA; V: TRBV20-1; J: TRBJ1-1; size: NA; CDR3: CSARVTEAFF; DNA: TGCAGTGCTCGGGTTACTGAAGCTTTCTTT
D: NA; V: TRBV7-9; J: TRBJ1-3; size: NA; CDR3: CAGTPQRTGNTIYF; DNA: TGTGCCGGTACCCCTCAGAGAACTGGAAACACCATATATTTT
D: NA; V: TRBV29-1; J: TRBJ2-5; size: NA; CDR3: CSVRSIPGSGETQYF; DNA: TGCAGCGTTCGTAGTATTCCGGGGTCAGGGGAGACCCAGTACTTC
D: NA; V: TRBV19; J: TRBJ2-1; size: NA; CDR3: CASSIDWGLYNEQFF; DNA: TGTGCCAGTAGTATAGACTGGGGCCTATACAATGAGCAGTTCTTC
D: NA; V: TRBV29-1; J: TRBJ1-4; size: NA; CDR3: CSATSGTFNEKLFF; DNA: TGCAGCGCCACGTCAGGGACTTTTAATGAAAAACTGTTTTTT
D: TRBD2; V: TRBV18; J: TRBJ2-3; size: NA; CDR3: CASSSTTGGSTDTQYF; DNA: TGTGCCAGCTCATCCACCACGGGAGGTAGCACAGATACGCAGTATTTT
D: NA; V: TRBV10-3; J: TRBJ2-4; size: once; CDR3: CAISEFTGELAKNIQYF; DNA: TGTGCCATCAGTGAGTTTACAGGAGAACTAGCCAAAAACATTCAGTACTTC
D: NA; V: TRBV7-3; J: TRBJ2-5; size: NA; CDR3: CASSPSGGETQYF; DNA: TGTGCCAGCAGCCCATCAGGAGGAGAGACCCAGTACTTC
D: TRBD1; V: TRBV30; J: TRBJ1-4; size: NA; CDR3: CAWTLDRVGKLFF; DNA: TGTGCCTGGACACTAGACAGGGTCGGAAAACTGTTTTTT